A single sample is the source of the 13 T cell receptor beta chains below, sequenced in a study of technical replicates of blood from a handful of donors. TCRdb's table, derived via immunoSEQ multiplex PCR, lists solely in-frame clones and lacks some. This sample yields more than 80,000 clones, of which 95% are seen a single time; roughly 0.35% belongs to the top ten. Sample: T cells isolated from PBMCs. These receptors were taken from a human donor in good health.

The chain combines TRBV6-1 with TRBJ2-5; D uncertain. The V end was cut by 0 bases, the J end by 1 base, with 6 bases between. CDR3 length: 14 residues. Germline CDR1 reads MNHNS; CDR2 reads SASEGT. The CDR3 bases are TGTGCCAGCAGTGAAGCGGTACTCCAAGAGACCCAGTACTTC. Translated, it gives CASSEAVLQETQYF.

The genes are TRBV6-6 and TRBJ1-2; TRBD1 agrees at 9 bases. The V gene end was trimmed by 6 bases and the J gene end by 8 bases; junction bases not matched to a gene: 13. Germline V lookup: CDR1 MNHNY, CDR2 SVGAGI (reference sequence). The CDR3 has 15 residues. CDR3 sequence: CASRSTGTGFMGYTF. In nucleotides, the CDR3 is TGTGCCAGCAGATCTACCGGGACAGGGTTTATGGGCTACACCTTC.

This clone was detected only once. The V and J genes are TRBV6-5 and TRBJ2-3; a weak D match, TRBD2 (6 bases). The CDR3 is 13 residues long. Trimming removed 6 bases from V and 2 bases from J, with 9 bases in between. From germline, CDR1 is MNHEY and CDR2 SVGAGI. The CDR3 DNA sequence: TGTGCCAGCAGCCGGACTACCACAGATACGCAGTATTTT. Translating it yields CASSRTTTDTQYF.

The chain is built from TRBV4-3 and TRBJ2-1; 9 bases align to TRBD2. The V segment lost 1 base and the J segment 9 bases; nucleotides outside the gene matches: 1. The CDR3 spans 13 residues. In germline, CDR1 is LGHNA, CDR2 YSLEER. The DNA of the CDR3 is TGCGCCAGCAGCCAAGGGGGACTAGCTGAGCAGTTCTTC. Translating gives CASSQGGLAEQFF.

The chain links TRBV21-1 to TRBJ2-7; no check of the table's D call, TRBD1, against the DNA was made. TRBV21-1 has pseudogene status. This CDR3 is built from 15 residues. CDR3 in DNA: TGTGCCAGCAGCAAAGATGACAGGGGGCGACGCGAGCAGTACTTC. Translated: CASSKDDRGRREQYF.

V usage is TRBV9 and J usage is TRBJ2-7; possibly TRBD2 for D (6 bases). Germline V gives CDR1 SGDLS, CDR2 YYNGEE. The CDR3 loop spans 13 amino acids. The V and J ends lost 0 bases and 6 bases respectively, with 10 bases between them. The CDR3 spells CASSVDWGLEQYF. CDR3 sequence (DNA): TGTGCCAGCAGCGTAGATTGGGGACTCGAGCAGTACTTC.

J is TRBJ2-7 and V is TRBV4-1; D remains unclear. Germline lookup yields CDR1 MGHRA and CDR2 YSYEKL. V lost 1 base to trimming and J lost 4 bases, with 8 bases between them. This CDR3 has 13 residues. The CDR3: CASSQARYYEQYF. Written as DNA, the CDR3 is TGCGCCAGCAGCCAAGCGAGGTATTACGAGCAGTACTTC.

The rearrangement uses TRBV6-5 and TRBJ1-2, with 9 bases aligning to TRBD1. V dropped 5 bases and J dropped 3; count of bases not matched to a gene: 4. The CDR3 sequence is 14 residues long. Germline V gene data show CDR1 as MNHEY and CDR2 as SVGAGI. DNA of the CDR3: TGTGCCAGCAGTCAAGGGACAGGGTACTATGGCTACACCTTC. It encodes CASSQGTGYYGYTF.

The CDR3, as DNA: TGCGCCAGCAGGGAGGGCTCTGGAAACACCATATATTTT. Amino acids: CASREGSGNTIYF. The rearrangement uses TRBV5-1 and TRBJ1-3; D gene uncertain. V was pared by 5 bases and J by 0 bases, with 6 bases between. In germline, CDR1 is SGHRS, CDR2 YFSETQ. The CDR3 loop spans 13 amino acids.

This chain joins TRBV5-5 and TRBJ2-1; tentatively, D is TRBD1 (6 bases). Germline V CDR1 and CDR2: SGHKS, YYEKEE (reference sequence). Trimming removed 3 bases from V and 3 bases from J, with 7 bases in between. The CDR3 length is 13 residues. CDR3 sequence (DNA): TGTGCCAGCAGCTGGGACAACTACAATGAGCAGTTCTTC. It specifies CASSWDNYNEQFF.

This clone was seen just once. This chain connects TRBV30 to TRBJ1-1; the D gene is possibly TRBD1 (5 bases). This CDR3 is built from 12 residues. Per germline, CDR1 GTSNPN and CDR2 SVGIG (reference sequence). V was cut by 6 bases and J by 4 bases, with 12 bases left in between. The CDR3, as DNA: TGTGCCTGTAAAGGGGCGATCACTGAAGCTTTCTTT. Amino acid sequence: CACKGAITEAFF. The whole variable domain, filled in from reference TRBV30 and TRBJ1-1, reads SQTIHQWPATLVQPVGSPLSLECTVEGTSNPNLYWYRQAAGRGLQLLFYSVGIGQISSEVPQNLSASRPQDRQFILSSKKLLLSDSGFYLCACKGAITEAFFGQGTRLTVV.

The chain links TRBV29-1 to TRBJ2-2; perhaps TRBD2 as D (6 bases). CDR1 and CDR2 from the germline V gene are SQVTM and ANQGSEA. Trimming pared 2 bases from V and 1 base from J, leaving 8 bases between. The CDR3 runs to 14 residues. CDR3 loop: CSVERGRNTGELFF. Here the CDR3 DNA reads TGCAGCGTTGAACGGGGGAGGAACACCGGGGAGCTGTTTTTT.

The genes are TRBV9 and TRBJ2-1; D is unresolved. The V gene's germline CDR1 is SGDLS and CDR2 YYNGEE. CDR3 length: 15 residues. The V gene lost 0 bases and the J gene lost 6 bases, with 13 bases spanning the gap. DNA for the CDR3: TGTGCCAGCAGCGTAGTCGCGACTCAACGCAATGAGCAGTTCTTC. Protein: CASSVVATQRNEQFF.